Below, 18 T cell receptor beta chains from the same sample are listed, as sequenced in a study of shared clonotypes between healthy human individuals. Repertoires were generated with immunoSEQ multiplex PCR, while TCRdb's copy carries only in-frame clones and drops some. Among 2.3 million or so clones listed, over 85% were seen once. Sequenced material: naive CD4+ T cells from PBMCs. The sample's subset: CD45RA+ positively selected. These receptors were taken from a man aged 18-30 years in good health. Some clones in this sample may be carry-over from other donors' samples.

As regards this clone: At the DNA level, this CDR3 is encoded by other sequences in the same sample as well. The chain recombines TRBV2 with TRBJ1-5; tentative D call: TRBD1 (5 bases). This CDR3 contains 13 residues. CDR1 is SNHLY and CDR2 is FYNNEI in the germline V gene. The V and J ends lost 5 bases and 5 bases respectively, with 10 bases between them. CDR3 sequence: CASSPGPDQPQHF. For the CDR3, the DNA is TGTGCCAGCAGTCCGGGACCTGATCAGCCCCAGCATTTT.

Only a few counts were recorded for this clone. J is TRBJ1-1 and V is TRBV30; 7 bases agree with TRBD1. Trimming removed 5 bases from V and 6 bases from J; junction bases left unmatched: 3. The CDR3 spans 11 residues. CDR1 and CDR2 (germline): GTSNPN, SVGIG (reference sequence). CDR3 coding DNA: TGTGCCTGGGGGGACAGATCTGAAGCTTTCTTT. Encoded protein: CAWGDRSEAFF. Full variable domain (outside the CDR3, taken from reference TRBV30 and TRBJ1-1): SQTIHQWPATLVQPVGSPLSLECTVEGTSNPNLYWYRQAAGRGLQLLFYSVGIGQISSEVPQNLSASRPQDRQFILSSKKLLLSDSGFYLCAWGDRSEAFFGQGTRLTVV.

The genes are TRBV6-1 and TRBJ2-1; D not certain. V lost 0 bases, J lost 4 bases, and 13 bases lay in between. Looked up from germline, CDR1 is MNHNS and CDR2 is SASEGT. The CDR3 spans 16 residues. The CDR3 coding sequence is TGTGCCAGCAGTGAAGCCTGGAGTACCTCTTACAATGAGCAGTTCTTC. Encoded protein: CASSEAWSTSYNEQFF.

CDR3 residues: CASSLSGISTEAFF. The CDR3 DNA reads as TGTGCCAGCAGTTTATCGGGCATTTCGACTGAAGCTTTCTTT. V usage is TRBV28 and J usage is TRBJ1-1; D gene ambiguous. This CDR3 spans 14 amino acids. V was clipped by 1 base and J by 5 bases, with 11 bases between them. Germline V gene sequence: CDR1 MDHEN, CDR2 SYDVKM.

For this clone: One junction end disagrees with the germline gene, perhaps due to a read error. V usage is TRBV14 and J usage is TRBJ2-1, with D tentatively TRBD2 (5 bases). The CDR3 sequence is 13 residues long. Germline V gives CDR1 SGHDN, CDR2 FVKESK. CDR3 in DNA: TGTGCCAGCAGCGAAGACCAGGCGGGCGAGCAGTTCTTC. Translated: CASSEDQAGEQFF.

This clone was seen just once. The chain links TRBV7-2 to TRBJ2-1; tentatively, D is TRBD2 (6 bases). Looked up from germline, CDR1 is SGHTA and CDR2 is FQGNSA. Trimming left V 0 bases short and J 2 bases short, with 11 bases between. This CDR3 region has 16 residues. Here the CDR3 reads CASSLAVAATYNEQFF. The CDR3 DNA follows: TGTGCCAGCAGCTTAGCCGTAGCGGCTACCTACAATGAGCAGTTCTTC. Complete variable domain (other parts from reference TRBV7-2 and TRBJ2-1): GAGVSQSPSNKVTEKGKDVELRCDPISGHTALYWYRQSLGQGLEFLIYFQGNSAPDKSGLPSDRFSAERTGGSVSTLTIQRTQQEDSAVYLCASSLAVAATYNEQFFGPGTRLTVL.

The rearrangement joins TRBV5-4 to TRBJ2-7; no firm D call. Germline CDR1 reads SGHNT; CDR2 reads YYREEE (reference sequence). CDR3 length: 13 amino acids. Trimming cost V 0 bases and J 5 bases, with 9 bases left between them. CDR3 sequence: CASSLGPPDEQYF. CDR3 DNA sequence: TGTGCCAGCAGCTTGGGACCCCCGGACGAGCAGTACTTC.

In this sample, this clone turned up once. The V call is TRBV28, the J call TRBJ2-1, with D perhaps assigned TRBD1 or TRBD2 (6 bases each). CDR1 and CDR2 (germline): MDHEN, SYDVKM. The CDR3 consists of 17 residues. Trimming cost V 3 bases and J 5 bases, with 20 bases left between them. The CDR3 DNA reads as TGTGCCAGCAGTTTTAACAGGGACTCCCATTATAACAATGAGCAGTTCTTC. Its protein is CASSFNRDSHYNNEQFF.

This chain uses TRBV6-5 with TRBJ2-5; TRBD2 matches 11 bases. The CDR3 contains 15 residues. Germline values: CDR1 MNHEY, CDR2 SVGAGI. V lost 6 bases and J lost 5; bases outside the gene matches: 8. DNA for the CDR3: TGTGCCAGCAGACCCGGACTAGCGGGCGTTGAGACCCAGTACTTC. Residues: CASRPGLAGVETQYF.

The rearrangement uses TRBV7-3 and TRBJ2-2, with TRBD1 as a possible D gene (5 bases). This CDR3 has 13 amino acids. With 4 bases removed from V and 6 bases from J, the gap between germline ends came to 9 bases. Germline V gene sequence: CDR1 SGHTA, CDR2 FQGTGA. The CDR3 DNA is TGTGCCAGCAGCTCTCAGGGTTCCGGGGAGCTGTTTTTT. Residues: CASSSQGSGELFF.

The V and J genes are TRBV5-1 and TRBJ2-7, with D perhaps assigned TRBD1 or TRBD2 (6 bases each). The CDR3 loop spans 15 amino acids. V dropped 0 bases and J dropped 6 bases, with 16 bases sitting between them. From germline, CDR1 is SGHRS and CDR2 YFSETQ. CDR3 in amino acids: CASSLDGGSYVEQYF. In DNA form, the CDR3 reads TGCGCCAGCAGCTTGGACGGGGGCTCATATGTCGAGCAGTACTTC. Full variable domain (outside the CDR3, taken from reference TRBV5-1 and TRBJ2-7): KAGVTQTPRYLIKTRGQQVTLSCSPISGHRSVSWYQQTPGQGLQFLFEYFSETQRNKGNFPGRFSGRQFSNSRSEMNVSTLELGDSALYLCASSLDGGSYVEQYFGPGTRLTVT.

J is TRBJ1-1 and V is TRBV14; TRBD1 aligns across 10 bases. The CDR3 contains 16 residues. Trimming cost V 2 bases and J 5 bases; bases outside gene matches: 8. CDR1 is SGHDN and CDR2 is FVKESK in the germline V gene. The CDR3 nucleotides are TGTGCCAGCAGCCAACCGGGACAGGGGTTGGGGACTGAAGCTTTCTTT. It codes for CASSQPGQGLGTEAFF.

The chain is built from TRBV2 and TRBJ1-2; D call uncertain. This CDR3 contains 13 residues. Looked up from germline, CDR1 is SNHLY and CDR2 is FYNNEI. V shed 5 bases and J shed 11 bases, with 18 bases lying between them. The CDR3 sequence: CASSLRDDPIYTF. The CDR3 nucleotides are TGTGCCAGCAGTCTACGGGATGACCCAATTTACACCTTC.

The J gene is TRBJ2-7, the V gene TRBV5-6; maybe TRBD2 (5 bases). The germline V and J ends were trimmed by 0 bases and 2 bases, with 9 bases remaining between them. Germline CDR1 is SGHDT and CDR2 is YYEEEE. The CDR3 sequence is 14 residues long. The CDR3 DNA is TGTGCCAGCAGCTTGGCTCGGGGAACCTACGAGCAGTACTTC. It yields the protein CASSLARGTYEQYF.

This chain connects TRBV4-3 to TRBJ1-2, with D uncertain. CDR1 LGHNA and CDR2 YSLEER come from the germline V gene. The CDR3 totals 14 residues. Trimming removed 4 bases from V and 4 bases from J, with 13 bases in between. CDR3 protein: CASSLQQSSYGYTF. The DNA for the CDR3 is TGCGCCAGCAGCCTCCAGCAATCCAGCTATGGCTACACCTTC.

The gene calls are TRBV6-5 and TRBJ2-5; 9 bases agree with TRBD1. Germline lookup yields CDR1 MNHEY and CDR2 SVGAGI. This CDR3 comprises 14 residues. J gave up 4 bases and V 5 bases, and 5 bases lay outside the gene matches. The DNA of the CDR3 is TGTGCCAGCAGTGGGACAGGGTTGGGAGAGACCCAGTACTTC. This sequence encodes CASSGTGLGETQYF.

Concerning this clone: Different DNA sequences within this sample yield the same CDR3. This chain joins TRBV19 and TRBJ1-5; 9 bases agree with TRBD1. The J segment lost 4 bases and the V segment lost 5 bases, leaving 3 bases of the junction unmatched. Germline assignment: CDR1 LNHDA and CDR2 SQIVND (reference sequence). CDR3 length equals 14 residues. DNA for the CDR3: TGTGCCAGTAGTTCCGGACAGGGGAATCAGCCCCAGCATTTT. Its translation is CASSSGQGNQPQHF.

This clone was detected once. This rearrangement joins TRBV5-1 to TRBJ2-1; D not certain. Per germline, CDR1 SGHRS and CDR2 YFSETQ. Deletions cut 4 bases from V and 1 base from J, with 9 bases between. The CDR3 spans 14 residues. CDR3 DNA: TGCGCCAGCAGCCCAGCCGAATCCTACAATGAGCAGTTCTTC. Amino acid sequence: CASSPAESYNEQFF.